This T cell receptor (beta chain) was identified in a study of control samples from healthy donors and cancer patients (dated by TCRdb to the early 2020s). The library was generated by the immunoSEQ multiplex PCR assay. Entries here come from immuneACCESS through TCRdb and include only in-frame sequences with V and J called. Some clones fail to appear in such tables; in the studies checked, an unresolved V gene covers under half of the shortfall, and the cause of the remainder is unknown. Across this sample there are 55,000 to 70,000 clones, with around 90% seen only once. The ten largest clones represent roughly 0.91% of the sample. Comments on this clone: Its recognized antigen is unknown. Base qualities are not provided; no much larger clone lies one nucleotide away.

Specimen: PBMCs. This clonotype was obtained from a young man with colorectal cancer.

CDR3 sequence: CASSITAGREEQYF. In nucleotides, the sequence is TGTGCCAGTAGTATAACAGCGGGTCGGGAAGAGCAGTACTTC. The rearranged segments are TRBV19 and TRBJ2-7; a tentative D match to TRBD2 spans 6 bases. V and J are truncated by 2 bases and 7 bases respectively, leaving an intervening sequence of 15 bases. From a lookup of the germline V gene (reference sequence), CDR1 and CDR2 are LNHDA and SQIVND. The CDR3 numbers 14 residues from cysteine through phenylalanine. CDR3 DNA only is kept here, 42 bases in frame from base 1. The reference TRBV19 and TRBJ2-7 proteins fill in what lies around the CDR3, so the full variable domain reads DGGITQSPKYLFRKEGQNVTLSCEQNLNHDAMYWYRQDPGQGLRLIYYSQIVNDFQKGDIAEGYSVSREKKESFPLTVTSAQKNPTAFYLCASSITAGREEQYFGPGTRLTVT.